A selection of T cell receptor beta chains follows, all from one sample in a study of T cell responses to AZD1222 COVID-19 vaccine. Assay used: immunoSEQ multiplex PCR; TCRdb lists only in-frame clones, some missing. The table has 95,000 to 120,000 clones, 89% seen once. Sequenced material: peripheral blood, taken on day 0 of MenACWY control vaccination. These receptors all come from an adult in good health. Both conserved end residues are part of each CDR3. Fields, in order: clone size, V gene, D gene, J gene, CDR3 DNA, CDR3 protein. The D gene is left open where the match is weak. Not every row has a clone size; where given, it reads once, few, many or a size class.

once	TRBV9	-	TRBJ2-3	TGTGCCAGCAGCGTCCAGGGGAGACCCCCAGATACGCAGTATTTT	CASSVQGRPPDTQYF
-	TRBV10-3	TRBD1	TRBJ1-2	TGTGCCATCAGTGAGAGGGGGCGTGGGGATGGCTACACCTTC	CAISERGRGDGYTF
-	TRBV6-5	-	TRBJ1-2	TGTGCCACCCTCAGGGGACTTAACTATGGCTACACCTTC	CATLRGLNYGYTF
-	TRBV6-5	-	TRBJ2-1	TGTGCCAGCAGTTACTCGAGGGTATACAATGAGCAGTTCTTC	CASSYSRVYNEQFF
-	TRBV9	-	TRBJ1-3	TGTGCCAGCAGAGAAAGCGGGGGAAACACCATATATTTT	CASRESGGNTIYF
-	TRBV4-2	-	TRBJ2-1	TGTGCCAGCAGCCAAGGGGGGGATCTTGAGCAGTTCTTC	CASSQGGDLEQFF
-	TRBV9	-	TRBJ1-4	TGTGCCAGCAGCGTAGGTGGGAGCCCTAATGAAAAACTGTTTTTT	CASSVGGSPNEKLFF
-	TRBV28	-	TRBJ1-3	TGTGCCAGCAGTCCGGCCGGAAACACCATATATTTT	CASSPAGNTIYF
-	TRBV5-4	TRBD1	TRBJ1-2	TGTGCCAGCACGATAACAGGGGGCGGGGGTGGCTACACCTTC	CASTITGGGGGYTF
-	TRBV5-1	-	TRBJ1-2	TGCGCCAGCAGCTTTGTCAATTACTATGGCTACACCTTC	CASSFVNYYGYTF
-	TRBV27	-	TRBJ1-2	TGTGCCAGCAGTTTGGGGGGTACCAACTATGGCTACACCTTC	CASSLGGTNYGYTF
-	TRBV3-1/TRBV3-2	-	TRBJ1-1	TGTGCCAGCACCAGAACCCAGAACACTGAAGCTTTCTTT	CASTRTQNTEAFF
-	TRBV2	TRBD2	TRBJ2-3	TGTGCCAGCAGACGAGGACTAGCGGGGGAAAGCACAGATACGCAGTATTTT	CASRRGLAGESTDTQYF
-	TRBV5-4	-	TRBJ1-1	TGTGCCAGCACCATAGCCGGGGCCTCTGGGGATGAAGCTTTCTTT	CASTIAGASGDEAFF
once	TRBV10-3	-	TRBJ2-7	TGTGCCACAAGCAGGGGATCAACCTTCTACGAGCAGTACTTC	CATSRGSTFYEQYF
-	TRBV9	-	TRBJ2-7	TGTGCCAGCAGCCCAGCCAGGGTTCCCTACGAGCAGTACTTC	CASSPARVPYEQYF
-	TRBV10-2	-	TRBJ1-1	TGCGCCAGCAGTGAATGGCAGGGGACTGAAGCTTTCTTT	CASSEWQGTEAFF
-	TRBV30	TRBD1	TRBJ2-1	TGTGCCTGGAGTGAGGGGGCCGCCGATGAGCAGTTCTTC	CAWSEGAADEQFF
-	TRBV19	-	TRBJ1-5	TGTGCCAGTAGTACGGCCCTAGGACATAATCAGCCCCAGCATTTT	CASSTALGHNQPQHF
-	TRBV7-3	-	TRBJ1-4	TGTGCCAGCAGCTTAACTGGCAGTGTCAATGAAAAACTGTTTTTT	CASSLTGSVNEKLFF
-	TRBV7-9	-	TRBJ1-2	TGTGCCAGCAGCTCGAAACATGGACATGATGGCTACACCTTC	CASSSKHGHDGYTF
-	TRBV3-1/TRBV3-2	-	TRBJ1-1	TGTGCCAGCAGCCAAGGAATCGAAGGACCGACTAGCGCTGAAGCTTTCTTT	CASSQGIEGPTSAEAFF
-	TRBV18	-	TRBJ1-2	TGTGCCAGCTCAGAGGACTTCTATGGCTACACCTTC	CASSEDFYGYTF
-	TRBV7-2	-	TRBJ2-1	TGTGCCAGCAGCTTACCTCCTTACAGCCCCAATGAGCAGTTCTTC	CASSLPPYSPNEQFF
-	TRBV5-1	-	TRBJ2-7	TGCGCCAGCAGCTTGGACCCGGCCACCTACGAGCAGTACTTC	CASSLDPATYEQYF
-	TRBV3-1/TRBV3-2	-	TRBJ1-6	TGTGCCAGCAGCCAAGAAGAGGGGGTAAATAATTCACCCCTCCACTTT	CASSQEEGVNNSPLHF
-	TRBV6-5	-	TRBJ2-1	TGTGCCAGCAGTTCCCTTCGAGGCGGGGCCTACAATGAGCAGTTCTTC	CASSSLRGGAYNEQFF
-	TRBV30	TRBD1	TRBJ2-2	TGTGCCTGGGGACAGGGCACCGGGGAGCTGTTTTTT	CAWGQGTGELFF
-	TRBV27	-	TRBJ1-2	TGTGCCAGCAGTCCCATAGGGGGGAAGGATGGCTACACCTTC	CASSPIGGKDGYTF
-	TRBV7-9	TRBD1	TRBJ1-6	TGTGCCAGCAGCGCCACGGGACAGGGGAACTCACCCCTCCACTTT	CASSATGQGNSPLHF
-	TRBV11-2	-	TRBJ2-2	-	CASSPGDFRGGELFF
-	TRBV19	TRBD1	TRBJ1-3	TGTGCCAGTACCCCGGACAGGGCTGGAAACACCATATATTTT	CASTPDRAGNTIYF
-	TRBV10-1	TRBD1	TRBJ1-3	TGCGCCAGCAGTGAGACGACAGGGACTCCTGGAAACACCATATATTTT	CASSETTGTPGNTIYF
-	TRBV19	-	TRBJ2-7	TGTGCCAGTATCTGGCAGGAAACCTACGAGCAGTACTTC	CASIWQETYEQYF
once	TRBV5-1	TRBD1	TRBJ2-7	TGCGCCAGCAGCAGGCGGGGACAGGGGCCCTACGAGCAGTACTTC	CASSRRGQGPYEQYF
-	TRBV3-1/TRBV3-2	-	TRBJ2-3	TGTGCCAGCAGCCAAGGAATCACAGAGGGAGATACGCAGTATTTT	CASSQGITEGDTQYF
-	TRBV11-2	TRBD2	TRBJ2-5	TGTGCCAGCACCCTAGCGGGGGGGGAGACCCAGTACTTC	CASTLAGGETQYF
once	TRBV27	-	TRBJ1-5	TGTGCCAGCAGTTTAACGGGTCAGCCCCAGCATTTT	CASSLTGQPQHF
-	TRBV10-3	-	TRBJ2-1	TGTGCCATCAGGGCCGGGAGCGCCAATGAGCAGTTCTTC	CAIRAGSANEQFF
-	TRBV3-1/TRBV3-2	-	TRBJ1-4	TGTGCCAGCAGCCAAGTCAGGCTGGGGAGGGCTAATGAAAAACTGTTTTTT	CASSQVRLGRANEKLFF
-	TRBV18	-	TRBJ1-1	TGTGCCAGCTCACAGAACCCAGGAACCACTGAAGCTTTCTTT	CASSQNPGTTEAFF
-	TRBV18	-	TRBJ1-5	TGTGCCAGCTCGCCGGACAGTTATCAGCCCCAGCATTTT	CASSPDSYQPQHF
-	TRBV6-2/TRBV6-3	TRBD1	TRBJ2-7	TGTGCCAGCAGTTACTCGGGGGGACAGGGTAGTACCTACGAGCAGTACTTC	CASSYSGGQGSTYEQYF
-	TRBV28	-	TRBJ1-2	TGTGCCAGCAGTTTATCTGGGTCTGGCTACACCTTC	CASSLSGSGYTF
-	TRBV5-4	TRBD1	TRBJ1-1	TGTGCCAGCAGCACTGGGACAGGGGGCACTGAAGCTTTCTTT	CASSTGTGGTEAFF
-	TRBV6-5	TRBD1	TRBJ1-2	TGTGCCAGCAGACGGGACAGGGGGATCGGTGGCTACACCTTC	CASRRDRGIGGYTF
-	TRBV7-2	TRBD1	TRBJ2-7	TGTGCCAGCAGCCGGGACAGGGGGCGGAGCTCCTACGAGCAGTACTTC	CASSRDRGRSSYEQYF
-	TRBV4-1	TRBD1	TRBJ2-1	TGCGCCAGCAGCCCGGGACAGATCAATGAGCAGTTCTTC	CASSPGQINEQFF
-	TRBV3-1/TRBV3-2	TRBD1	TRBJ2-2	TGTGCCAGCAGTTGGGGACAGGGACCGACCGGGGAGCTGTTTTTT	CASSWGQGPTGELFF
-	TRBV6-7	-	TRBJ2-2	TGTGCCAGCTCGAAGGGCGGACCCCGGCCCGGGGAGCTGTTTTTT	CASSKGGPRPGELFF
-	TRBV27	-	TRBJ1-5	TGTGCCAGCAGTCGAGGGGGGATTCAGCCCCAGCATTTT	CASSRGGIQPQHF
-	TRBV18	-	TRBJ1-2	TGTGCCAGCTCACCAGAGACAGAAACCCGCTATGGCTACACCTTC	CASSPETETRYGYTF
-	TRBV27	TRBD1	TRBJ1-1	TGTGCCAGCAGTTTCTCGACAGGGGGGGCCACTGAAGCTTTCTTT	CASSFSTGGATEAFF
few	TRBV6-2/TRBV6-3	-	TRBJ2-4	TGTGCCAGCAGCCGACGACTCTACACGGTAGCCAAAAACATTCAGTACTTC	CASSRRLYTVAKNIQYF
-	TRBV9	-	TRBJ1-1	TGTGCCAGCAGCGTAGTTGGGGCCCAGAACACTGAAGCTTTCTTT	CASSVVGAQNTEAFF